This T cell receptor beta chain was profiled in a study of T cells in Graves' hyperthyroidism and ophthalmopathy. Amplification of TCR beta CDR3 regions was performed using RNA transcripts as template. The HTBI set primed first-round TCR CDR3 RT-PCR. From the multiplex PCR reads, TCRdb called clonotypes with MiXCR, one entry per CDR3 protein. Among around 500,000 distinct CDR3 sequences listed, 13% to 15% were seen once. CDR1 SGHVS and CDR2 FQNEAQ come from the germline V gene. V was pared by 6 bases and J by 2 bases, with 5 bases of the junction left unmatched. This CDR3 has 15 amino acids. This clonotype was recorded many times.

Source material: blood. The chain employs TRBV7-8 and TRBJ2-5; TRBD2 agrees at 11 bases. The sequence was collected from a woman aged 40 to 50 with Graves' hyperthyroidism. DNA of the CDR3: TGTGCCAGCAGACAGACTAGCGGGACACAAGAGACCCAGTACTTC. Protein product: CASRQTSGTQETQYF.